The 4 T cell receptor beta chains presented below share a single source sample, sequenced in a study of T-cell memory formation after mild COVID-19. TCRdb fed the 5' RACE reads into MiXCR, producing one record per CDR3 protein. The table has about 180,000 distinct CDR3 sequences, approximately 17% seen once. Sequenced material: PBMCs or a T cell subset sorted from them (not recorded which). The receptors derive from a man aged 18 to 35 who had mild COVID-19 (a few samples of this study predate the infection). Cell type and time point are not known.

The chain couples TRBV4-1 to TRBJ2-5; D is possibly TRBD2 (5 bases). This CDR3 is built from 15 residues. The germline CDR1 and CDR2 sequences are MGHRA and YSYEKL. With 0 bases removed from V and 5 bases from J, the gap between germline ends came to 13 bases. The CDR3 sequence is CASSQDHRGFETQYF. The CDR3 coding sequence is TGCGCCAGCAGCCAAGATCATCGAGGGTTCGAGACCCAGTACTTC.

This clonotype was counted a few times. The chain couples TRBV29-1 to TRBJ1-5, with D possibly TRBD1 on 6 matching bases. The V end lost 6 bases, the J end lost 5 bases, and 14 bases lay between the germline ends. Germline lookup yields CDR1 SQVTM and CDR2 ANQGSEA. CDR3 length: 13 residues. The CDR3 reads CSVEQGRDQPQHF. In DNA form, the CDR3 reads TGCAGCGTGGAGCAGGGGAGAGATCAGCCCCAGCATTTT.

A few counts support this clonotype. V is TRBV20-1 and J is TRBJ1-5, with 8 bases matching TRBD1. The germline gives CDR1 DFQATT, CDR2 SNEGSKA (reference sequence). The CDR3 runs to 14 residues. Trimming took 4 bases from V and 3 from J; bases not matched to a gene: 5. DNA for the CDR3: TGCAGTGCTACAGGACAGGGAGACAATCAGCCCCAGCATTTT. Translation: CSATGQGDNQPQHF.

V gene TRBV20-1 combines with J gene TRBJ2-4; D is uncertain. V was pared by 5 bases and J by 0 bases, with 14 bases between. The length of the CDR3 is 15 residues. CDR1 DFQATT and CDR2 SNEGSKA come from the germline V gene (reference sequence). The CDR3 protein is CSAPPGGVAKNIQYF. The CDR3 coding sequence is TGCAGTGCTCCCCCGGGCGGAGTAGCCAAAAACATTCAGTACTTC.